This T cell receptor beta chain was captured by sequencing in a study of control samples from healthy donors and cancer patients. Germline assignment: CDR1 WSHSY and CDR2 SAAADI. V lost 3 bases and J 5 bases, leaving 14 bases between the germline ends. The CDR3 runs 15 residues. Assay: immunoSEQ multiplex PCR; the TCRdb copy retains only in-frame clones and omits some. This table has 70,000 to 80,000 clones, over 65% appearing once. The receptor was derived from a man in his forties or fifties in good health. Sequencing was performed on blood. The chain joins TRBV10-2 to TRBJ2-1, with D possibly being TRBD1 or TRBD2 (5 bases each). The CDR3 spells CASSDRDVGDNEQFF. The CDR3 region has the DNA TGCGCCAGCAGTGACCGGGACGTCGGGGACAATGAGCAGTTCTTC.